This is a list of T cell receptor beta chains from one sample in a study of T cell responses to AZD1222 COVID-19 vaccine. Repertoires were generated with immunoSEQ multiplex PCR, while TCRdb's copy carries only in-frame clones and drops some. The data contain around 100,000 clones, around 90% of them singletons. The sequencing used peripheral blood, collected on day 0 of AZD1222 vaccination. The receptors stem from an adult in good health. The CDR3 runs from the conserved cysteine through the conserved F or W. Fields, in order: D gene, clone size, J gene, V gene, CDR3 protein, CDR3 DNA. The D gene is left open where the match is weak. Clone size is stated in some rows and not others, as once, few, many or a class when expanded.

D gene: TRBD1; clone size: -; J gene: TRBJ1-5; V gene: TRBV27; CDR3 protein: CASRWTGGNQPQHF; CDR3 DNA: TGTGCCAGCAGGTGGACAGGGGGCAATCAGCCCCAGCATTTT
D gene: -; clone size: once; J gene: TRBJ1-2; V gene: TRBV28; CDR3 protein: CASSQTPGTGYGYTF; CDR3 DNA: TGTGCCAGCAGTCAAACCCCCGGGACTGGGTATGGCTACACCTTC
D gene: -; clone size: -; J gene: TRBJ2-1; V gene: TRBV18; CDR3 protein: CASSLIRDAEQFF; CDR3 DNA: TGTGCCAGCTCACTTATTCGGGACGCCGAGCAGTTCTTC
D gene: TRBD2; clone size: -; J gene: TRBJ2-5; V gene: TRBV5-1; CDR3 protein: CASSEGTSGRETQYF; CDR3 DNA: TGCGCCAGCAGCGAAGGGACTAGCGGGAGGGAGACCCAGTACTTC
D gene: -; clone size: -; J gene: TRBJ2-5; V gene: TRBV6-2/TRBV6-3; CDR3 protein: CASSYTTSRGETQYF; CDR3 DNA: TGTGCCAGCAGTTACACAACTAGCCGGGGAGAGACCCAGTACTTC
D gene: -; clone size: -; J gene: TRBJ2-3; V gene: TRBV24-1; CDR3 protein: CATSDYDLRHTQYF; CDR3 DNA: TGTGCCACCAGTGATTACGATCTACGGCATACGCAGTATTTT
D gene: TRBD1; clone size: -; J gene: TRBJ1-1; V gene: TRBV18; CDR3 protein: CATNAGGNTEAFF; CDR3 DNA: TGTGCCACCAATGCAGGGGGGAACACTGAAGCTTTCTTT
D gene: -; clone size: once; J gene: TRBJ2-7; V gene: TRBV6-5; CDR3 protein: CASSFNRDSYEQYF; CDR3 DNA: TGTGCCAGCAGTTTCAATCGGGACTCCTACGAGCAGTACTTC
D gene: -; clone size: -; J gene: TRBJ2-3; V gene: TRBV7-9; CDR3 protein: CASSSSDTQYF; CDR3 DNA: TGTGCCAGCAGCTCTTCAGATACGCAGTATTTT
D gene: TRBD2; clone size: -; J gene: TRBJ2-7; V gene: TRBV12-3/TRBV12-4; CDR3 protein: CASSPGLAREQYF; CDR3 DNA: TGTGCCAGCAGTCCCGGACTAGCTCGAGAGCAGTACTTC
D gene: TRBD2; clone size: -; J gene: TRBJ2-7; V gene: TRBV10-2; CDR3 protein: CAGSREANSYEQYF; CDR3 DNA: TGCGCTGGAAGCCGGGAGGCCAACTCCTACGAGCAGTACTTC
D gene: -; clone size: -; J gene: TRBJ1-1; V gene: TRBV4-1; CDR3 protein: CASSQVTVGPEAFF; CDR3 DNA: TGCGCCAGCAGCCAAGTTACAGTGGGACCTGAAGCTTTCTTT
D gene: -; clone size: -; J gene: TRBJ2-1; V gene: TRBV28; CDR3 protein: CASSPTHGASYNEQFF; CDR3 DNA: TGTGCCAGCAGTCCTACACACGGGGCGTCCTACAATGAGCAGTTCTTC
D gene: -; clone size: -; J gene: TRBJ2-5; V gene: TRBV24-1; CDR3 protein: CATVDSQETQYF; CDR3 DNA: TGTGCCACCGTGGACAGCCAAGAGACCCAGTACTTC
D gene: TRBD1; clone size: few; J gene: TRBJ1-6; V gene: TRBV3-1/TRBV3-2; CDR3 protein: CASTGPGGNSPLHF; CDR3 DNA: TGTGCCAGCACTGGCCCAGGGGGGAATTCACCCCTCCACTTT
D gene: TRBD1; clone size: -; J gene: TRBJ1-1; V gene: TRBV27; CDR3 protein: CASSPRTGGIVTEAFF; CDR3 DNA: TGTGCCAGCAGTCCTAGGACAGGGGGGATAGTTACTGAAGCTTTCTTT
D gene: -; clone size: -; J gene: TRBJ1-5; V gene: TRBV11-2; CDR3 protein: CASSLGQGNQPQHF; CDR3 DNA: TGTGCCAGCAGCTTAGGGCAGGGCAATCAGCCCCAGCATTTT
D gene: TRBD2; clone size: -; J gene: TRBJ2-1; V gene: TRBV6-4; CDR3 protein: CASSDSRGGPAEQFF; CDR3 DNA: TGTGCCAGCAGTGACAGTCGGGGAGGGCCGGCTGAGCAGTTCTTC
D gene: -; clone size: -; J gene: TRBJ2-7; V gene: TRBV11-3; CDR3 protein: CASSLAGGGYEQYF; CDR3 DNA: TGTGCCAGCAGCTTAGCTGGGGGAGGCTACGAGCAGTACTTC
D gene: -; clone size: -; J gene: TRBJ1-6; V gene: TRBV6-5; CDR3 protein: CASSYYGPRNSPLHF; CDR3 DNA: TGTGCCAGCAGTTACTACGGACCCCGGAATTCACCCCTCCACTTT
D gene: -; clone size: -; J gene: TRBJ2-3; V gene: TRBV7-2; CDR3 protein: CASSLQGGWADTQYF; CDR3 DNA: TGTGCCAGCAGCTTACAGGGGGGGTGGGCAGATACGCAGTATTTT
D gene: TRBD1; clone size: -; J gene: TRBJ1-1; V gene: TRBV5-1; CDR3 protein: CASSPRQGRGNTEAFF; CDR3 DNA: TGCGCCAGCAGCCCGCGACAGGGACGCGGGAACACTGAAGCTTTCTTT
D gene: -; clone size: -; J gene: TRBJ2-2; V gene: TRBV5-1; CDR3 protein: CASSLDGRINTGELFF; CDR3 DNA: TGCGCCAGCAGCTTGGACGGACGGATCAACACCGGGGAGCTGTTTTTT
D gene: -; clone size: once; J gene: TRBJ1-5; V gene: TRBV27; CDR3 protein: CASSFSSYSNQPQHF; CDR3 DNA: TGTGCCAGCAGTTTTTCCTCGTATAGCAATCAGCCCCAGCATTTT
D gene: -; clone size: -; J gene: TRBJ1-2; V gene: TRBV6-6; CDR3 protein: CASSYSSASPRLGNTF; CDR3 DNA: TGTGCCAGCAGTTACTCGAGCGCGTCTCCTCGGTTGGGAAACACCTTC
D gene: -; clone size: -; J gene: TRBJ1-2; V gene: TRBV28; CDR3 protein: CASSSGFPANYGYTF; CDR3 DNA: TGTGCCAGCAGTTCGGGTTTCCCAGCAAACTATGGCTACACCTTC
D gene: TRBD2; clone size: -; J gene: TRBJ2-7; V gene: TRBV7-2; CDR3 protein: CASSFKTPGGASYEQYF; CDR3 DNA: TGTGCCAGCAGCTTTAAGACACCGGGGGGGGCATCCTACGAGCAGTACTTC
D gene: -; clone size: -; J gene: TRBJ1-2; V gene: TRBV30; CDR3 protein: CAWSVPGAESGGYTF; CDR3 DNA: TGTGCCTGGAGTGTCCCGGGGGCGGAATCTGGAGGCTACACCTTC
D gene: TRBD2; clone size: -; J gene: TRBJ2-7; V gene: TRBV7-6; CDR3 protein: CASSLGGVAGSEQYF; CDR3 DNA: TGTGCCAGCAGCTTAGGGGGGGTAGCGGGAAGCGAGCAGTACTTC
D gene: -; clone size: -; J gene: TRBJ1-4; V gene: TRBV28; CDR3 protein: CASSPTDPNEKLFF; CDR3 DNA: TGTGCCAGCAGTCCGACGGATCCTAATGAAAAACTGTTTTTT
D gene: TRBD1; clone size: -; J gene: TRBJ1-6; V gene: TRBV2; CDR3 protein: CASSDRRQGAESPLHF; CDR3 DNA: TGTGCCAGCAGTGATCGTCGTCAGGGGGCGGAATCACCCCTCCACTTT
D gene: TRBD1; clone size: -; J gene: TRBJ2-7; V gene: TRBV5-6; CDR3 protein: CASSFQGASHEQYF; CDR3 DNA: TGTGCCAGCAGCTTTCAGGGGGCGAGCCACGAGCAGTACTTC
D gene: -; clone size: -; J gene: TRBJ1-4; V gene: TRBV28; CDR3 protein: CASSLMGGLLFF; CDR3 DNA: TGTGCCAGTTCCCTGATGGGGGGCTTATTGTTTTTT
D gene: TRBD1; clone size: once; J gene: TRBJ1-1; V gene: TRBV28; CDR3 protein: CASSLGGQPNTEAFF; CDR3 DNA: TGTGCCAGCAGTTTGGGGGGACAGCCCAACACTGAAGCTTTCTTT
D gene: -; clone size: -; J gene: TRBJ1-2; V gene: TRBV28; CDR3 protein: CASGDTINYGYTF; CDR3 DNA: TGTGCCAGCGGCGACACGATTAACTATGGCTACACCTTC
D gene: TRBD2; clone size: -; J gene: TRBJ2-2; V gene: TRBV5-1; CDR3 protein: CASSLSVLAGATGELFF; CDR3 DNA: TGCGCCAGCAGCTTGAGTGTCCTAGCGGGAGCGACCGGGGAGCTGTTTTTT
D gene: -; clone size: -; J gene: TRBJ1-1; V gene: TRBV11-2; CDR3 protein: CASSLAGATGGAFF; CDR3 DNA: TGTGCCAGCAGCTTAGCAGGGGCCACCGGGGGAGCTTTCTTT
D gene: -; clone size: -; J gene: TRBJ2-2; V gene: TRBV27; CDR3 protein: CASRQGGAGVSGELFF; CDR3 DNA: TGTGCCAGCAGGCAAGGGGGGGCGGGAGTGTCCGGGGAGCTGTTTTTT
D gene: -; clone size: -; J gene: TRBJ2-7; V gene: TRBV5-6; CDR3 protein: CASSLGAGSREQYF; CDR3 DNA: TGTGCCAGCAGCTTGGGGGCAGGTTCCCGGGAGCAGTACTTC
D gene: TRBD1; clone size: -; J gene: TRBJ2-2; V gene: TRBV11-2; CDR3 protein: CASSSSGTGFAGELFF; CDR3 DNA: TGTGCCAGCAGTTCCTCCGGGACAGGTTTCGCCGGGGAGCTGTTTTTT